This TCR beta chain stems from a study of spatial heterogeneity in lung cancer. As to time point: sample taken at primary tumor resection. TCRs were sequenced from unsorted whole RNA of tumor, nontumor lung or PBMC. This CDR3 has 15 residues. Trimming shortened V by 6 bases and J by 3 bases, and 15 bases separated the two germline ends. Germline V gene sequence: CDR1 MNHEY, CDR2 SVGAGI. Every cDNA TCR molecule received its own unique molecular identifier. One entry per CDR3 protein results from TCRdb running MiXCR on the 5' RACE reads. Among about 52,000 distinct CDR3 sequences listed, roughly 7% were seen once.

Sample: PBMCs, taken at surgery. The gene calls are TRBV6-5 and TRBJ1-5; possibly TRBD1 for D (5 bases). This TCR derives from a female donor with early-stage non-small cell lung cancer. CDR3 sequence reads: CASRKTGDFNQPQHF. CDR3 bases: TGTGCCAGCAGAAAAACAGGAGACTTCAATCAGCCCCAGCATTTT.